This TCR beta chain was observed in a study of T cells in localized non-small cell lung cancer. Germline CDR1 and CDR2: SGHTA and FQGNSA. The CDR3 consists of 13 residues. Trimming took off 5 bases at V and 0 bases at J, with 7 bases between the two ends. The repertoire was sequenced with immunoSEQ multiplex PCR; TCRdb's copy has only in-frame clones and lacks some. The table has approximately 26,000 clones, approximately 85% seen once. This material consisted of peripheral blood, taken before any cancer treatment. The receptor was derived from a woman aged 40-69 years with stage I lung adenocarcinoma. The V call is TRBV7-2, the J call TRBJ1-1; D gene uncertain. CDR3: CASSPGMNTEAFF. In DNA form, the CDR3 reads TGTGCCAGCAGCCCTGGGATGAACACTGAAGCTTTCTTT.